This TCR beta chain was identified in a study of control samples from healthy donors and cancer patients. V lost 3 bases and J lost 6, with 18 bases in between. Per the germline V gene, CDR1 is MNHNS and CDR2 is SASEGT. The CDR3 is 16 amino acids. Assay: immunoSEQ multiplex PCR; the TCRdb copy retains only in-frame clones and omits some. The repertoire holds about 63,000 clones, with approximately 85% as singletons. The sequence was collected from a man aged 35 to 55 in good health. This chain uses TRBV6-1 with TRBJ1-5; D gene unclear. Sequenced: blood. The CDR3 nucleotides read TGTGCCAGCAGTGATAGGCGGTCAGGTTCGGGTCAGCCCCAGCATTTT. Translation: CASSDRRSGSGQPQHF.